This TCR beta chain was obtained from a study of OX40 agonist ivuxolimab in advanced cancers. Turning to the study itself: Six ivuxolimab dose levels, 0.01 to 10 mg/kg, were given intravenously every 2 weeks. Previous treatment with anti-PD-1, anti-PD-L1 or anti-CTLA-4 therapy was allowed; about 44% had received some. Findings of the study overall: In the 0.1-3.0 mg/kg groups, partial responders showed among the lowest expansion. Researchers report that CD8+ T cells had, on average, more expanded clones than CD4+.

Only in-frame clones appear in the TCRdb table, and some are missing; sequencing was by immunoSEQ multiplex PCR. The sample includes roughly 41,000 clones, approximately 80% of them seen just once. This clone appeared a single time. Its antigen is currently unknown. The CDR3 loop spans 17 amino acids. Trimming cost V 3 bases and J 0 bases; bases outside gene matches: 1. Germline assignment: CDR1 MNHEY and CDR2 SMNVEV (reference sequence). The source was CD4+ or CD8+ T cells sorted from blood, collected in a trial of the OX40 agonist ivuxolimab. V is TRBV27 and J is TRBJ2-1, with 14 bases aligning to TRBD2. The TCR was taken from an adult with an advanced solid tumor such as melanoma, head and neck, liver or kidney cancer. The CDR3 bases are TGTGCCAGCAGTTTGGGGACTAGCGGGAGCTCCTACAATGAGCAGTTCTTC. Translating gives CASSLGTSGSSYNEQFF.